Sequencing of this T cell receptor beta chain was carried out in a study of beta chain features in type 1 diabetes. This clone was seen only a few times. Expressed TCRB transcripts were sequenced because the entire RNA isolate underwent reverse transcription. Data came from immunoSEQ multiplex PCR; TCRdb stores just in-frame clones and leaves some out. Among 240,000 or so clones listed, 25% to 30% were seen once. The sequence was collected from a man in his thirties or forties in good health. Sequencing input: central memory CD4+ T cells from blood.

In DNA form, the CDR3 reads TGTGCCAGTAGTATCACGGGGGGCCGGAACAATGAGCAGTTCTTC. It translates to CASSITGGRNNEQFF. J is TRBJ2-1 and V is TRBV19, with D perhaps matching TRBD2 (7 bases). The CDR3 consists of 15 residues. V lost 3 bases, J lost 5 bases, and 14 bases lay in between. Germline lookup yields CDR1 LNHDA and CDR2 SQIVND (reference sequence).